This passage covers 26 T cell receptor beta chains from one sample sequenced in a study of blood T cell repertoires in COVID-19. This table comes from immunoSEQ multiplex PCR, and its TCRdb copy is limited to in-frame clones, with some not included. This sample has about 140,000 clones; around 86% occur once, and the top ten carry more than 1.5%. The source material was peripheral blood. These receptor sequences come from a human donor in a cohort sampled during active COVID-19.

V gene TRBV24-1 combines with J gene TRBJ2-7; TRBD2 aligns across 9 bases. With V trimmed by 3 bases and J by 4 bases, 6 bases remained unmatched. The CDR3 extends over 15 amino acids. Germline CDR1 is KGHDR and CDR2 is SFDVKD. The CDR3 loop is CATSDPRLAAYEQYF. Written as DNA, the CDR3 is TGTGCCACCAGTGATCCACGACTAGCGGCTTACGAGCAGTACTTC.

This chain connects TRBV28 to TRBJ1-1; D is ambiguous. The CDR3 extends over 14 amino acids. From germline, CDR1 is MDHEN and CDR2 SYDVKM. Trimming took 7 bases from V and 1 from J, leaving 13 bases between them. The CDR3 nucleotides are TGTGCCAGCAAGCAGGCGACCACGAACACTGAAGCTTTCTTT. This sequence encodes CASKQATTNTEAFF.

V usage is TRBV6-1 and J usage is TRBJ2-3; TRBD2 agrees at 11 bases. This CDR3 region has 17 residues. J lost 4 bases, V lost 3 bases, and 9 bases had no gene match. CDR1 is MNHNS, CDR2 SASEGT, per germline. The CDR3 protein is CASSDPGLAEGADTQYF. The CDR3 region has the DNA TGTGCCAGCAGTGACCCGGGACTAGCGGAAGGCGCAGATACGCAGTATTTT.

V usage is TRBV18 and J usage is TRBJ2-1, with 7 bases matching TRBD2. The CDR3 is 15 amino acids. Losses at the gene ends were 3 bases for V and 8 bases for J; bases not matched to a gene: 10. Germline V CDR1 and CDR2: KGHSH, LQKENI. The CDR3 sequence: CASSPLTSRLYEQFF. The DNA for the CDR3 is TGTGCCAGCTCACCGCTGACTAGCCGTCTTTATGAGCAGTTCTTC. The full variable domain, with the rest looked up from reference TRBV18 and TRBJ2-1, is NAGVMQNPRHLVRRRGQEARLRCSPMKGHSHVYWYRQLPEEGLKFMVYLQKENIIDESGMPKERFSAEFPKEGPSILRIQQVVRGDSAAYFCASSPLTSRLYEQFFGPGTRLTVL.

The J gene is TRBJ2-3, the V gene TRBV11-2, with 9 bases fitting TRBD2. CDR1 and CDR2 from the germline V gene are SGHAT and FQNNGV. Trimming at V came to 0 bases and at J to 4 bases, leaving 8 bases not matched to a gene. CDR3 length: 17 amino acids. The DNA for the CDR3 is TGTGCCAGCAGCTTAGACTATCGCGGGAGGGGGGCAGATACGCAGTATTTT. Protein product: CASSLDYRGRGADTQYF.

The CDR3 region is CASRRGSRSSAFF. The CDR3 coding sequence is TGTGCCAGCAGAAGGGGGAGTCGTTCTTCAGCTTTCTTT. The chain carries TRBV6-5 and TRBJ1-1, with D possibly matching TRBD1 (6 bases). CDR3 length: 13 residues. Per the germline V gene, CDR1 is MNHEY and CDR2 is SVGAGI. The germline V and J ends were trimmed by 6 bases and 10 bases, with 18 bases remaining between them.

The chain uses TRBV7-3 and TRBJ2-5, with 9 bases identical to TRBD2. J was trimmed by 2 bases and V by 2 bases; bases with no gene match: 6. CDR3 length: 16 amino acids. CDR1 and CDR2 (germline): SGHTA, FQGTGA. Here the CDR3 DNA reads TGTGCCAGCAGCTTAGGGTCTAGCGGGAAACAAGAGACCCAGTACTTC. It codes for CASSLGSSGKQETQYF.

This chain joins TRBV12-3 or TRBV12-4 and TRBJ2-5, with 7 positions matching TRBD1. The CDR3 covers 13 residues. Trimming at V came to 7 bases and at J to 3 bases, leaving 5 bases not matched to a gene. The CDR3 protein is CASTLDREETQYF. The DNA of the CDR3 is TGTGCCAGCACCCTCGACAGGGAAGAGACCCAGTACTTC.

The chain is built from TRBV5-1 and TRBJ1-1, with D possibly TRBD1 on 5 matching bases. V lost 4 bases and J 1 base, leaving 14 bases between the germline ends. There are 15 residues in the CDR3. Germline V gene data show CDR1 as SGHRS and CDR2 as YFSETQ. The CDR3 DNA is TGCGCCAGCAGCCAACAGGCACCTCGGAACACTGAAGCTTTCTTT. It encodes CASSQQAPRNTEAFF. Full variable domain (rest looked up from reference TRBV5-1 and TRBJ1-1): KAGVTQTPRYLIKTRGQQVTLSCSPISGHRSVSWYQQTPGQGLQFLFEYFSETQRNKGNFPGRFSGRQFSNSRSEMNVSTLELGDSALYLCASSQQAPRNTEAFFGQGTRLTVV.

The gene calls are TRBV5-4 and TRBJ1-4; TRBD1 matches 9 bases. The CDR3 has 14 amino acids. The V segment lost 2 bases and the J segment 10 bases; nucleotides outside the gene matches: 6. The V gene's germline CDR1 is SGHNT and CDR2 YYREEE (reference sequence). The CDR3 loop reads CASSLSSTGGKLFF. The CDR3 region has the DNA TGTGCCAGCAGCTTATCTTCGACAGGGGGAAAACTGTTTTTT.

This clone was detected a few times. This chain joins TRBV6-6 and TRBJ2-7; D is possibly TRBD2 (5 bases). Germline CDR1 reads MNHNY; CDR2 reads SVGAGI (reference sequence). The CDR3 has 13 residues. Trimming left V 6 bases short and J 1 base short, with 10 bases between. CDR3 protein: CASSYRGSYEQYF. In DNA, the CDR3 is TGTGCCAGCAGCTACCGGGGTTCCTACGAGCAGTACTTC.

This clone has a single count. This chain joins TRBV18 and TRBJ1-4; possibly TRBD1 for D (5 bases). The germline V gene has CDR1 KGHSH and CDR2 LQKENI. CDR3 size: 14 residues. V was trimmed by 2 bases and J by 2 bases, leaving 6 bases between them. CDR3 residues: CASSPGATNEKLFF. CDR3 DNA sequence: TGTGCCAGCTCACCAGGGGCTACTAATGAAAAACTGTTTTTT.

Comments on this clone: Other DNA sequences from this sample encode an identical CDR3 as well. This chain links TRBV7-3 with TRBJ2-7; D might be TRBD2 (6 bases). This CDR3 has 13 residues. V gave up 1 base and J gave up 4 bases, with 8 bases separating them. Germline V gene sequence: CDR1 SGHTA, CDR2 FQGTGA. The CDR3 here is CASSLRRGYEQYF. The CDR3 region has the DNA TGTGCCAGCAGCTTAAGACGGGGGTACGAGCAGTACTTC.

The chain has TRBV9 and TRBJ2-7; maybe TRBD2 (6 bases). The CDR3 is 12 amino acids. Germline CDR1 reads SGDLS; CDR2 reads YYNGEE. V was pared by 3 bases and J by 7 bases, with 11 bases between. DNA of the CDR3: TGTGCCAGCAGCGATTGGGGAGGAGAGCAGTACTTC. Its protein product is CASSDWGGEQYF.

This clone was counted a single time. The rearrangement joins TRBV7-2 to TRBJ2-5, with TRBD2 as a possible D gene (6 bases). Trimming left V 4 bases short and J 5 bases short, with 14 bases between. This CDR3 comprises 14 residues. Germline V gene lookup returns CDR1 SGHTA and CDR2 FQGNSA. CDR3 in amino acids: CASSYDSGVETQYF. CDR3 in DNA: TGTGCCAGCAGCTATGACTCGGGGGTGGAGACCCAGTACTTC.

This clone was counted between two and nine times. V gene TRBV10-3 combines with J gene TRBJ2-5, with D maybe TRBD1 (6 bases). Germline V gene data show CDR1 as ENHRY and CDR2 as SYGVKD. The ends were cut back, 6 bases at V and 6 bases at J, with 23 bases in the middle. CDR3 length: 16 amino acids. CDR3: CAIRGSGVAEGKTQYF. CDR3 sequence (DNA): TGTGCCATCAGGGGATCAGGGGTCGCGGAAGGAAAGACCCAGTACTTC.

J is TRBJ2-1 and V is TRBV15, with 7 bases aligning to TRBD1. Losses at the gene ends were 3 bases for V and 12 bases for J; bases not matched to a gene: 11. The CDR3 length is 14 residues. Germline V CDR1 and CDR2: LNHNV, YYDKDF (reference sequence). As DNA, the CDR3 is TGTGCCACCAGCAGGGAGGACAGGCCTGTTGGGCAGTTCTTC. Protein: CATSREDRPVGQFF.

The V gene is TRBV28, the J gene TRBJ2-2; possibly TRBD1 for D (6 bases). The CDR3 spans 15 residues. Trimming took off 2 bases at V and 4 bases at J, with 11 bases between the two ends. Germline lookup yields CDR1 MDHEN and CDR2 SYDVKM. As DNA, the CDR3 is TGTGCCAGCAGTTTAGGGGGCCGGAGCACCGGGGAGCTGTTTTTT. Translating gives CASSLGGRSTGELFF.

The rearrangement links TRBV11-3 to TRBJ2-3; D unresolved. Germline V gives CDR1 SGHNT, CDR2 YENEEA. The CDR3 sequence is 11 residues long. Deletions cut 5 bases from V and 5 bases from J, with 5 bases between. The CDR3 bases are TGTGCCAGCAGCAGAGGAGATACGCAGTATTTT. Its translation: CASSRGDTQYF.

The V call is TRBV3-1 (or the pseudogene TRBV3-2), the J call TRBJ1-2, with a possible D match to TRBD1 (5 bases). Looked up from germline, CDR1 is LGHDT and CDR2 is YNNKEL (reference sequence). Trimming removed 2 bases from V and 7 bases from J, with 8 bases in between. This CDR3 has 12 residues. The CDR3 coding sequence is TGTGCCAGCAGCCAAAGGGGAAGTGGCTACACCTTC. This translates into CASSQRGSGYTF.

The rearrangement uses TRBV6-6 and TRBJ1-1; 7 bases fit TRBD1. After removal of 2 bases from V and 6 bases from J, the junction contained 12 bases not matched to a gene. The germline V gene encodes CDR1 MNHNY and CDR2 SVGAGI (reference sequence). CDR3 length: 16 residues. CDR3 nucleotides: TGTGCCAGCAGTTACGCCCAACAGGGGCTAGGGTCTGAAGCTTTCTTT. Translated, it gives CASSYAQQGLGSEAFF.

CDR3: CASSPSGQNEQFF. Here the CDR3 DNA reads TGTGCCAGCAGCCCCTCGGGACAAAACGAGCAGTTCTTC. The rearrangement links TRBV7-3 to TRBJ2-1; D is perhaps TRBD1 (6 bases). V lost 5 bases, J lost 10 bases, and 15 bases lay in between. Germline V gene data show CDR1 as SGHTA and CDR2 as FQGTGA. The CDR3 consists of 13 residues.

CDR3: CASSPQGLATDTQYF. CDR3 nucleotide sequence: TGTGCCAGCAGCCCTCAGGGACTAGCTACAGATACGCAGTATTTT. The chain is built from TRBV7-2 and TRBJ2-3; TRBD2 matches at 9 bases. The trim removed 5 bases at V and 3 bases at J, leaving 6 bases unmatched. Per germline, CDR1 SGHTA and CDR2 FQGNSA. This CDR3 has 15 amino acids. Using reference TRBV7-2 and TRBJ2-3 for the parts outside the CDR3, the full variable domain is GAGVSQSPSNKVTEKGKDVELRCDPISGHTALYWYRQSLGQGLEFLIYFQGNSAPDKSGLPSDRFSAERTGGSVSTLTIQRTQQEDSAVYLCASSPQGLATDTQYFGPGTRLTVL.

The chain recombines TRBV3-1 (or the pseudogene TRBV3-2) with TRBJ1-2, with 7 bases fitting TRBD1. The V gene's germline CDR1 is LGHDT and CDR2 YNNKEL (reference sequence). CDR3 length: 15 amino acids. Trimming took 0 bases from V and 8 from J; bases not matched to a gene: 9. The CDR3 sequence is CASSQDSRGRGGYTF. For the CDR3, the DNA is TGTGCCAGCAGCCAAGATTCGAGGGGGCGAGGGGGCTACACCTTC.

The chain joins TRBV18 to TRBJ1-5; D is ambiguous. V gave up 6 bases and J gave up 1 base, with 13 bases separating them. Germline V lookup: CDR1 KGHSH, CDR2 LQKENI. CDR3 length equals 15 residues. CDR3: CASSPQGRSNQPQHF. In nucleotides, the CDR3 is TGTGCCAGCTCGCCCCAAGGGAGAAGCAATCAGCCCCAGCATTTT.

In nucleotides, the CDR3 is TGTGCCAGCTCACCGACAGGGGTACCCAACACTGAAGCTTTCTTT. It yields the protein CASSPTGVPNTEAFF. This sequence joins TRBV18 and TRBJ1-1; TRBD1 matches at 8 bases. The V gene's germline CDR1 is KGHSH and CDR2 LQKENI. J gave up 2 bases and V 3 bases, and 5 bases lay outside the gene matches. This CDR3 comprises 15 residues.